The T cell receptor (beta chain) described here comes from a study of shared clonotypes between healthy human individuals. With respect to this clone: The antigen remains undetermined. One junction end disagrees with the germline gene, perhaps due to a read error.

Donors comprised only Caucasian adults living in Nashville, Tennessee. The CDR3 is made up of 15 amino acids. CDR1 is MNHEY and CDR2 is SMNVEV in the germline V gene (reference sequence). Repertoires were generated with immunoSEQ multiplex PCR, while TCRdb's copy carries only in-frame clones and drops some. The sample has a few million clones, 85% to 95% seen once. Findings and limits, study-wide: Only blood underwent sampling, and tissue repertoires likely differ. Relative to clonotypes present in all four donors, those not shared had lower generation probabilities. Compared with memory subsets, naive subsets generally had larger estimated richness.

The sequencing sample was made of naive CD4+ T cells from PBMCs. Indicated subset: CD45RA+ positively selected. This chain uses TRBV27 with TRBJ2-7, with D possibly TRBD2 on 6 matching bases. This clonotype originated in a man younger than 35 in good health. Some clones in this sample may be carry-over from other donors' samples. The CDR3, as DNA: TGTGCCGGCAGGGAGAGCGGAGGGGCAAGATACGAGCAGTACTTC. Translation: CAGRESGGARYEQYF.